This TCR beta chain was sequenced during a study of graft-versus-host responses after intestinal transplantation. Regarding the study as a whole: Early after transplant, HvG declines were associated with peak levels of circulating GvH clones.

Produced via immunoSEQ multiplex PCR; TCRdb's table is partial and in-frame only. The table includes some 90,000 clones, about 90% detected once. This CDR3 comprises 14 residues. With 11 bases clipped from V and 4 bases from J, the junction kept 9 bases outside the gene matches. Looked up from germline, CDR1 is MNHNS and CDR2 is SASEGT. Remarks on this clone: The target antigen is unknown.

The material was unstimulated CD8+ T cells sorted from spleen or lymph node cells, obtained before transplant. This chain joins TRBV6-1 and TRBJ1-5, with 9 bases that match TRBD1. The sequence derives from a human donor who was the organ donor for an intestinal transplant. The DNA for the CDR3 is TGTGCCTGTTACGGGACAGGGCCTAATCAGCCCCAGCATTTT. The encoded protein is CACYGTGPNQPQHF.